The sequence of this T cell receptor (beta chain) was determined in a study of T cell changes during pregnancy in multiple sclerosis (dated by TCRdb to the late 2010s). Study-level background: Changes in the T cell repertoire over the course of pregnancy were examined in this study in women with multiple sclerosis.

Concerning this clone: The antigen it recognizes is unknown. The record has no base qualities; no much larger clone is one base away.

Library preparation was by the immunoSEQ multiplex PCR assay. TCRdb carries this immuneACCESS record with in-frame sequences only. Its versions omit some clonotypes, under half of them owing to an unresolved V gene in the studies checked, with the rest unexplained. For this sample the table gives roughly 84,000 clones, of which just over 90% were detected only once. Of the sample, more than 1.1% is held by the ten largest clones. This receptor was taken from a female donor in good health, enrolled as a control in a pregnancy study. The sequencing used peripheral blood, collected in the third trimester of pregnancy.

The DNA sequence is as follows: TGTGCCAGCAGCATTACAGGGTTTCGAGAGACCCAGTACTTC. Its translation is CASSITGFRETQYF. The rearranged chain carries TRBV11-2 and TRBJ2-5, with TRBD1 as a weak D call on 6 bases. V is reduced by 5 bases and J by 4 bases, leaving a spacing of 14 bases between them. Reading the germline V gene gives CDR1 SGHAT and CDR2 FQNNGV. From the cysteine up to the phenylalanine, the CDR3 has a length of 14 residues. CDR3 DNA only is kept here, 42 bases in frame from base 1.